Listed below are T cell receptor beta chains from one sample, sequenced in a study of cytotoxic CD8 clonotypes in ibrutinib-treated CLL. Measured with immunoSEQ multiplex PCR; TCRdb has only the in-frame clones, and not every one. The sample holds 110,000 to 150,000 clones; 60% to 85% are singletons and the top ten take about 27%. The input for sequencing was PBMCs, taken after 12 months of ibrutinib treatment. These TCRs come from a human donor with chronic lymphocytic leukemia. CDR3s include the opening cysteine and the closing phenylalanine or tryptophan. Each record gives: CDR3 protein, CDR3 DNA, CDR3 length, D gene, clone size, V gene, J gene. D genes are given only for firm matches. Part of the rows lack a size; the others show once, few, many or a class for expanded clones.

CDR3: CASSDGAQGGRAGYTF
DNA: TGTGCCAGCAGTGATGGGGCGCAGGGAGGAAGGGCCGGCTACACCTTC
length: 16
D: -
size: -
V: TRBV2
J: TRBJ1-2

CDR3: CASSYGGTEAEKLFF
DNA: TGTGCCAGCAGTTACGGGGGGACAGAGGCTGAAAAACTGTTTTTT
length: 15
D: TRBD1
size: -
V: TRBV6-5
J: TRBJ1-4

CDR3: CASSLEVGAGIGYNEQFF
DNA: TGTGCCAGCAGCTTAGAAGTAGGGGCAGGGATTGGTTACAATGAGCAGTTCTTC
length: 18
D: -
size: -
V: TRBV11-3
J: TRBJ2-1

CDR3: CASSESGYEQYF
DNA: TGTGCCAGCAGTGAGTCGGGGTACGAGCAGTACTTC
length: 12
D: -
size: once
V: TRBV6-1
J: TRBJ2-7

CDR3: CASSQEEIGLNYGYTF
DNA: TGTGCCAGCAGCCAAGAGGAGATAGGGCTTAACTATGGCTACACCTTC
length: 16
D: -
size: once
V: TRBV4-2
J: TRBJ1-2

CDR3: CASSEAGAGMNTEAFF
DNA: TGCGCCAGCAGCGAGGCAGGGGCGGGAATGAACACTGAAGCTTTCTTT
length: 16
D: -
size: -
V: TRBV5-1
J: TRBJ1-1

CDR3: CASSLGEFSAYEQYF
DNA: TGTGCCAGCAGCTTAGGGGAATTCTCAGCCTACGAGCAGTACTTC
length: 15
D: -
size: -
V: TRBV7-2
J: TRBJ2-7

CDR3: CASSPRGGRGVTGELFF
DNA: TGTGCCAGCAGTCCTCGGGGCGGGCGGGGGGTAACCGGGGAGCTGTTTTTT
length: 17
D: TRBD2
size: -
V: TRBV27
J: TRBJ2-2

CDR3: CASSQAGPGGTGNTIYF
DNA: TGTGCCAGCAGCCAAGCAGGGCCAGGCGGGACTGGAAACACCATATATTTT
length: 17
D: -
size: -
V: TRBV4-2
J: TRBJ1-3

CDR3: CSVDHACNQPQHF
DNA: TGCAGCGTTGATCACGCTTGCAATCAGCCCCAGCATTTT
length: 13
D: -
size: -
V: TRBV29-1
J: TRBJ1-5

CDR3: CAISEAPGQGSYEQYF
DNA: TGTGCCATCAGTGAGGCACCGGGACAGGGTTCCTACGAGCAGTACTTC
length: 16
D: TRBD1
size: -
V: TRBV10-3
J: TRBJ2-7

CDR3: CASSPRQTNEKLFF
DNA: TGTGCCAGCTCACCTCGGCAGACAAATGAAAAACTGTTTTTT
length: 14
D: -
size: -
V: TRBV18
J: TRBJ1-4